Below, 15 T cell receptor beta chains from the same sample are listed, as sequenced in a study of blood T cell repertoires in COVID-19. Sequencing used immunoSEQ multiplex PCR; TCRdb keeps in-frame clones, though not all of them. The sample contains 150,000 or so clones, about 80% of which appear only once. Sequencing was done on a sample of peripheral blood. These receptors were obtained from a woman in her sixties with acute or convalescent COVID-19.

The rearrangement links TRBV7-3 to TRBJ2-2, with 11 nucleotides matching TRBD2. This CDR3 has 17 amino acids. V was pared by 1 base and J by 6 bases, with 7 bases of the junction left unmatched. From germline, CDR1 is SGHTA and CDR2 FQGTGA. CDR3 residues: CASSLRLAGRPPGELFF. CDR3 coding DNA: TGTGCCAGCAGCTTAAGACTAGCGGGAAGACCCCCCGGGGAGCTGTTTTTT.

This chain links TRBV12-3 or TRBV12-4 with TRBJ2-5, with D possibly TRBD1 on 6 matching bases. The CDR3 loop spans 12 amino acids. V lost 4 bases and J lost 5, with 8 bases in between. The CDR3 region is CASSYTGETQYF. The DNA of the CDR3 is TGTGCCAGCAGTTACACAGGGGAGACCCAGTACTTC.

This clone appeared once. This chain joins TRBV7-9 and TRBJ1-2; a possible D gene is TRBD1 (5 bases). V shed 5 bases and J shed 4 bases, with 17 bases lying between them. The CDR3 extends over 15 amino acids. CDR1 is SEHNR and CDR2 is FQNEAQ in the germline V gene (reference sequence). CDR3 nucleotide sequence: TGTGCCAGCAGCCCATGGTTCGGGGGAAGCTATGGCTACACCTTC. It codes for CASSPWFGGSYGYTF.

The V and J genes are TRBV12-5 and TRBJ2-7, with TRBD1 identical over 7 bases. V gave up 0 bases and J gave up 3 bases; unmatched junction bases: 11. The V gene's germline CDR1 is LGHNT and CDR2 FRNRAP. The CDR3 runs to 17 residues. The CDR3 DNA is TGTGCTAGTGGTTTGGTAGGTTCATTAGGGGGCGGCTACGAGCAGTACTTC. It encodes CASGLVGSLGGGYEQYF.

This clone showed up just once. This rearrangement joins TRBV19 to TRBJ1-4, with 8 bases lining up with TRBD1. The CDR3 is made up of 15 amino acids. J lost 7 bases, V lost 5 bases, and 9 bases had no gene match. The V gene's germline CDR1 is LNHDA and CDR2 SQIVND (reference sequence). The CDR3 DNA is TGTGCCAGTAGTGTAGGACAGGGAAGGAGTGAAAAACTGTTTTTT. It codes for CASSVGQGRSEKLFF.

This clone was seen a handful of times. CDR3: CASSSSPHEKLFF. CDR3 DNA: TGTGCCAGCAGCTCGAGCCCGCATGAAAAACTGTTTTTT. The chain couples TRBV7-2 to TRBJ1-4; no reliable D call. This CDR3 is 13 amino acids long. Looked up from germline, CDR1 is SGHTA and CDR2 is FQGNSA. The ends were cut back, 4 bases at V and 6 bases at J, with 9 bases in the middle.

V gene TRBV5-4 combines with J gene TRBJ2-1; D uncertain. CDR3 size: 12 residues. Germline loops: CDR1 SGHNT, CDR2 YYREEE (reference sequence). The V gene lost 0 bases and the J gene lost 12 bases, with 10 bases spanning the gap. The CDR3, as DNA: TGTGCCAGCAGCTTGGGTGGGCCCGGGCAGTTCTTC. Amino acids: CASSLGGPGQFF.

The CDR3 sequence: CASSLAMAGLDQPQHF. The CDR3 DNA reads TGTGCCAGCAGCTTAGCGATGGCAGGTCTGGATCAGCCCCAGCATTTT. The chain carries TRBV7-8 and TRBJ1-5; D call uncertain. The V end lost 0 bases, the J end lost 5 bases, and 14 bases lay between the germline ends. Germline CDR1 SGHVS, CDR2 FQNEAQ. The CDR3 length is 16 residues.

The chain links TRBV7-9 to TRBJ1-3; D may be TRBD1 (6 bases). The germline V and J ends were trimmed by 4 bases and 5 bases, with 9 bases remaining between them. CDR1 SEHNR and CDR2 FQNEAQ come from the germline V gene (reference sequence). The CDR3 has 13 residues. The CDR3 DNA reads TGTGCCAGCAGCTCAGGGGCGAGAAACACCATATATTTT. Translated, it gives CASSSGARNTIYF.

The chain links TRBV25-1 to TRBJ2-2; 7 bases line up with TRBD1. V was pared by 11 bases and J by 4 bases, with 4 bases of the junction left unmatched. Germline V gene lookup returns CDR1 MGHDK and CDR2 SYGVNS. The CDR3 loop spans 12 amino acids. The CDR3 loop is CAGTEPTGELFF. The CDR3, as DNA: TGTGCCGGGACAGAGCCCACCGGGGAGCTGTTTTTT.

The CDR3 bases are TGTGCCAGCTCCCAGGGGGGACCTACGGAAAAACTGTTTTTT. Amino acid sequence: CASSQGGPTEKLFF. The chain joins TRBV18 to TRBJ1-4, with TRBD1 identical over 7 bases. V lost 6 bases to trimming and J lost 8 bases; unmatched junction nucleotides: 9. The CDR3 has 14 residues. CDR1 KGHSH and CDR2 LQKENI come from the germline V gene.

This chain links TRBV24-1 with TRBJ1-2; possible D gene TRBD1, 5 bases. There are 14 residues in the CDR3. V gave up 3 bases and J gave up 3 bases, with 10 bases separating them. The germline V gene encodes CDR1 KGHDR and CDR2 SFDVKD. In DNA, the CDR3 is TGTGCCACCAGTGATCCAGGGTCGGACTATGGCTACACCTTC. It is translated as CATSDPGSDYGYTF.

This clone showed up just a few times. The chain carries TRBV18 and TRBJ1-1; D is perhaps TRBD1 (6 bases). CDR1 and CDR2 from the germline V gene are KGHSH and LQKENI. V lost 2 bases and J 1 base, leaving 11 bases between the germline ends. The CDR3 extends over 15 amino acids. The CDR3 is CASSPIGQKNTEAFF. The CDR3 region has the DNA TGTGCCAGCTCACCAATAGGACAGAAGAACACTGAAGCTTTCTTT.

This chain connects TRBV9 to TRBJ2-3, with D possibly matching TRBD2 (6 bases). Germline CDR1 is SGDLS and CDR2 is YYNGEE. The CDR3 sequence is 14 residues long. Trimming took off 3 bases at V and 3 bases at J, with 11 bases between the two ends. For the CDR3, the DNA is TGTGCCAGCAGCGCCGGTAGCGGAACAGATACGCAGTATTTT. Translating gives CASSAGSGTDTQYF.

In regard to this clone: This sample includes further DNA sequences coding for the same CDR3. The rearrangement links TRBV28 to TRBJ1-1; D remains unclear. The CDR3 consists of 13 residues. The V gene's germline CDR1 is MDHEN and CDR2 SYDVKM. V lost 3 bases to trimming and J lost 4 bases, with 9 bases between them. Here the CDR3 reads CASSLAGSTEAFF. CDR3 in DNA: TGTGCCAGCAGTTTGGCGGGGAGCACTGAAGCTTTCTTT.